This record concerns one T cell receptor beta chain sequence. What it binds is unknown. Method: immunoSEQ multiplex PCR; TCRdb's copy keeps in-frame clones and lacks some. The profile shows around 26,000 clones, over 75% of them singletons. CDR3 length: 13 amino acids. CDR1 and CDR2 (germline): SGHTA, FQGTGA. Trimming cost V 6 bases and J 5 bases, with 13 bases left between them. This entry comes from a study of PD-1 blockade in classical Hodgkin lymphoma. Background on the study: Every 2 weeks, patients had 3 mg/kg nivolumab intravenously.

Stated time point: cycle 4 day 1 (C4D1), after about 6 weeks of nivolumab. In every patient, relapse followed autologous stem cell transplantation, while exposure to brentuximab vedotin differed. CD4+ T cells were purified from thawed PBMCs by negative selection. Overall study results and limits: Nivolumab initiation under 1 year post-ASCT meant exclusion. Relative to healthy donors, newly diagnosed patients reportedly had lower baseline TCR diversity, which was reported as lower still in relapsed/refractory patients. Patients with a complete response exhibited baseline diversity comparable to newly diagnosed patients.

The clonotype originates from a human donor with classical Hodgkin lymphoma. The rearrangement links TRBV7-3 to TRBJ1-1; D gene unclear. The sequenced sample was CD4+ T cells from blood, obtained before the fourth cycle of nivolumab. This CDR3 is CASRRGMGTEAFF. CDR3 sequence (DNA): TGTGCCAGCAGACGTGGAATGGGGACTGAAGCTTTCTTT.